The T cell receptor (beta chain) under discussion was sequenced for a study of cytomegalovirus exposure and HLA in healthy donors. Study conclusions and caveats: TCR beta chains associated with HLA were, in a later analysis, more clonally expanded than equally common others. Among TCR beta chains, those listed as cytomegalovirus-associated numbered under 200. In a later analysis, common viral pathogens appeared linked to several of the most significant clusters. In an earlier analysis, most TCR beta V segments were productive about 90% or about 30% of the time.

As for this clone: Its cognate antigen is unknown.

Primers for the PCR totalled 60 Vbeta and 13 Jbeta. The repertoire was sequenced with immunoSEQ multiplex PCR; TCRdb's copy has only in-frame clones and lacks some. This table has roughly 120,000 clones, roughly 68% appearing once. The CDR3 is made up of 16 amino acids. CDR1 and CDR2 (germline): SGHVS, FQNEAQ. After removal of 1 base from V and 5 bases from J, the junction contained 10 bases not matched to a gene. J is TRBJ2-5 and V is TRBV7-8, with 7 bases matching TRBD2. The receptor's source is a woman in her 50s in good health and CMV-seropositive. Sequenced input: PBMCs. CDR3 amino acids: CASSLVLGGSVETQYF. CDR3 DNA sequence: TGTGCCAGCAGCTTAGTGTTGGGGGGGTCTGTGGAGACCCAGTACTTC.